The clone carrying this T cell receptor beta chain occurred a few times. These data are taken from a study of PD-1 and CTLA-4 blockade in melanoma. The table came from immunoSEQ multiplex PCR; TCRdb's copy has only in-frame clones and leaves some out. The sample consists of 20,000 or so clones, approximately 88% of them appearing once. CDR1 and CDR2 from the germline V gene are LGHNA and YNFKEQ. V dropped 1 base and J dropped 5 bases, with 5 bases sitting between them. The CDR3 has 12 amino acids. The clonotype was recovered from a human donor with melanoma. V is TRBV4-2 and J is TRBJ1-1; no reliable D call. Sequencing was performed on CD8+ T cells from peripheral blood, taken before anti-PD-1 treatment. CDR3 sequence (DNA): TGTGCCAGCAGCCAAGCCTCGACTGAAGCTTTCTTT. Translated: CASSQASTEAFF.